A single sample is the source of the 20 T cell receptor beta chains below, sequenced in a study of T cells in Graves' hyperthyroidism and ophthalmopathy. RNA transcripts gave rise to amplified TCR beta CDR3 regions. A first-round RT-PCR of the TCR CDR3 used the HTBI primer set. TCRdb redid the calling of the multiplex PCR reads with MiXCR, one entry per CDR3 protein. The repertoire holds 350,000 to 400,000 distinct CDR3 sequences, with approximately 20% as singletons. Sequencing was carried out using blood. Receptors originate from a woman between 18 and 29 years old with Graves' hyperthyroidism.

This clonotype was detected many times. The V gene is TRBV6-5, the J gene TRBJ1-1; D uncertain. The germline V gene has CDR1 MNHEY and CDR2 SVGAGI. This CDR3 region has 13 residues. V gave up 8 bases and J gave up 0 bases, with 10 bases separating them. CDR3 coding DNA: TGTGCCAGCCGCCGACACCTGAACACTGAAGCTTTCTTT. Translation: CASRRHLNTEAFF.

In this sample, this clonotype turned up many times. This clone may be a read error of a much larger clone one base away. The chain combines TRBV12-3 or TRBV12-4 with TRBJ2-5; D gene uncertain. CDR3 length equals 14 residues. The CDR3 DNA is TGTGCCAGCACCAGAAGTTGGGCCCAAGAGACCCAGTGCTTC. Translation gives CASTRSWAQETQCF.

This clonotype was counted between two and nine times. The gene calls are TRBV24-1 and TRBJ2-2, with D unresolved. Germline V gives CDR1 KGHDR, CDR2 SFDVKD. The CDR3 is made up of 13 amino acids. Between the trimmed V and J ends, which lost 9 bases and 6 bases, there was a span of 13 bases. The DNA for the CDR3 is TGTGCCACCGAGGCTACCCGCCCCGGGGAGCTGTTTTTT. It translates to CATEATRPGELFF.

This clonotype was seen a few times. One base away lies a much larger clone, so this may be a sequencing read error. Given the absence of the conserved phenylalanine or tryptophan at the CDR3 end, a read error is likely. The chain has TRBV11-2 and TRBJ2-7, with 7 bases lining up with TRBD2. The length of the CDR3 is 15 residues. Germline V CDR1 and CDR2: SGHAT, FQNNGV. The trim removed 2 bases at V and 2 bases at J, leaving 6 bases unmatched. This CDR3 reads CASSLSSRGAYEQYY. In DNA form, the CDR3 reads TGTGCCAGCAGCTTAAGCTCCCGGGGGGCCTACGAGCAGTACTAC.

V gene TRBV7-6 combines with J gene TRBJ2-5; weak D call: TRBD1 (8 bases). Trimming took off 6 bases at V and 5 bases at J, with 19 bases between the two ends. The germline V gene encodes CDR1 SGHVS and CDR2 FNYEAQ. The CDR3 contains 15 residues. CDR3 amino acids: CASSRITGGGETQYF. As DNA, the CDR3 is TGTGCCAGCAGTCGTATAACAGGGGGAGGGGAGACCCAGTACTTC.

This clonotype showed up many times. CDR3 in DNA: TGTGCCAGCAGGCTACAGGGACAAGAGACCCAGTACTTC. Translated, it gives CASRLQGQETQYF. V and J are TRBV6-1 and TRBJ2-5, with a weak D call TRBD1 (6 bases). V shed 6 bases and J shed 2 bases, with 10 bases lying between them. Germline V gene sequence: CDR1 MNHNS, CDR2 SASEGT. This CDR3 contains 13 residues.

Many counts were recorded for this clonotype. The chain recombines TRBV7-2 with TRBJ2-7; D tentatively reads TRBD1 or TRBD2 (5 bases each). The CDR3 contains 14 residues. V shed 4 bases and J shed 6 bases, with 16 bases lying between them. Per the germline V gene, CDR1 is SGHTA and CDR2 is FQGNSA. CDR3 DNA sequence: TGTGCCAGCAGCTATACTCTCAGGGCGGGCGAGCAGTACTTC. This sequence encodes CASSYTLRAGEQYF.

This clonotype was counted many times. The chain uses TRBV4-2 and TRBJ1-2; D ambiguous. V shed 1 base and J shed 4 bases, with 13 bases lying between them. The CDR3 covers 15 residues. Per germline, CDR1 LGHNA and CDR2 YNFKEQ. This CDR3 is CASSQGLITGYGYTF. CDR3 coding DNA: TGTGCCAGCAGCCAAGGCCTCATAACGGGCTATGGCTACACCTTC.

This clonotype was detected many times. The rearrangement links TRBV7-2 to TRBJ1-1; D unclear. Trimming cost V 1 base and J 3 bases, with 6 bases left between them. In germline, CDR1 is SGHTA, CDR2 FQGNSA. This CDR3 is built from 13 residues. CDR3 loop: CASSLESYTEAFF. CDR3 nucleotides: TGTGCCAGCAGCTTAGAGTCGTACACTGAAGCTTTCTTT.

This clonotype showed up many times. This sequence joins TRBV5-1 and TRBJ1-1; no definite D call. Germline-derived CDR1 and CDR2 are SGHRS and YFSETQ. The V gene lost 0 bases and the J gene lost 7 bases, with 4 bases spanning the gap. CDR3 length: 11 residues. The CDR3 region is CASSLADEAFF. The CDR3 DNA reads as TGCGCCAGCAGCTTGGCGGATGAAGCTTTCTTT.

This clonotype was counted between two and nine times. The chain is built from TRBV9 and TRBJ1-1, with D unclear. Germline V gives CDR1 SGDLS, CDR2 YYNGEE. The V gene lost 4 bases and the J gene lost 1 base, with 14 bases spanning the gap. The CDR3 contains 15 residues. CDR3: CASSSAVLGNTEAFF. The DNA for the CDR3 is TGTGCCAGCAGCTCCGCAGTACTGGGGAACACTGAAGCTTTCTTT. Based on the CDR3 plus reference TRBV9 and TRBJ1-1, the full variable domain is DSGVTQTPKHLITATGQRVTLRCSPRSGDLSVYWYQQSLDQGLQFLIQYYNGEERAKGNILERFSAQQFPDLHSELNLSSLELGDSALYFCASSSAVLGNTEAFFGQGTRLTVV.

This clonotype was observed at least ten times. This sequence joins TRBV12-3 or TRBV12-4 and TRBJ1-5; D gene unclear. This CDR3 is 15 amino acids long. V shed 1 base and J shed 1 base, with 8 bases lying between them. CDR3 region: CASSLGVRSNQPQHF. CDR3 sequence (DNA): TGTGCCAGCAGTTTAGGAGTGAGAAGCAATCAGCCCCAGCATTTT.

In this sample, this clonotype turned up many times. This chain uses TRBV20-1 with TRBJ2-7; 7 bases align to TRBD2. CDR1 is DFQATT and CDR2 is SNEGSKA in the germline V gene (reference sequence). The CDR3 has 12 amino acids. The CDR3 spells CSTNGEGYEQYF. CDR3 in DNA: TGCAGCACTAATGGGGAGGGTTACGAGCAGTACTTC.

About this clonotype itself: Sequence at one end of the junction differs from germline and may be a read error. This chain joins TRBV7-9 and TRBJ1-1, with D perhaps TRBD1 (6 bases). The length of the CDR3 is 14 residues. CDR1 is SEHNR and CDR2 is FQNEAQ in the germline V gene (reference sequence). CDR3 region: CASTSGSGGREAFF. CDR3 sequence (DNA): TGTGCCAGCACCTCCGGGTCGGGGGGCCGGGAAGCTTTCTTC.

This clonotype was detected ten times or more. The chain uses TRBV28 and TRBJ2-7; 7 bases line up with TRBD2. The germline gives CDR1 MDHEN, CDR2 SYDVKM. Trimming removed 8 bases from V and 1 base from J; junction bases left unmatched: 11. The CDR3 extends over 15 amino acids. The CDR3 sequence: CASLTPSGRSYEQYF. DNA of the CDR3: TGTGCCAGCCTCACCCCTAGCGGACGTTCCTACGAGCAGTACTTC.

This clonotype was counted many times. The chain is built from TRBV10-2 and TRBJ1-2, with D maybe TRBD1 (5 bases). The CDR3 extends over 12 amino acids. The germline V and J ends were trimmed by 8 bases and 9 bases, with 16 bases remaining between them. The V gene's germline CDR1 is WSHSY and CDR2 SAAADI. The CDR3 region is CASRREGISYTF. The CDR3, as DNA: TGCGCCAGCCGGAGGGAGGGGATAAGCTACACCTTC.

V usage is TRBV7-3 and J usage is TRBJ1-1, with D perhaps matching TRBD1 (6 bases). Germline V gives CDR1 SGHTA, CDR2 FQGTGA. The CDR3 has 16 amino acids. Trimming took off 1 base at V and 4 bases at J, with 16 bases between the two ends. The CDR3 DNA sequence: TGTGCCAGCAGCTTAAGAGGTACAGGGAGGTTCACTGAAGCTTTCTTT. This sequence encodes CASSLRGTGRFTEAFF.

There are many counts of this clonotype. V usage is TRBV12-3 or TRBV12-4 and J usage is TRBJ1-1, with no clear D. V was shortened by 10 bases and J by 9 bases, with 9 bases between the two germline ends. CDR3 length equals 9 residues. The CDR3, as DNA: TGTGCCACCAATTTAAAAGCTTTCTTT. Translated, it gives CATNLKAFF.

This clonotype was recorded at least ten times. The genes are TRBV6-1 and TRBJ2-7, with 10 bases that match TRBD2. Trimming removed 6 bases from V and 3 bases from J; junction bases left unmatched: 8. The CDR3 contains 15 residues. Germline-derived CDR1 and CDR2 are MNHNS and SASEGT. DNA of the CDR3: TGTGCCAGCAGGGACCTAGCGGGGGACCACTACGAGCAGTACTTC. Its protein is CASRDLAGDHYEQYF.

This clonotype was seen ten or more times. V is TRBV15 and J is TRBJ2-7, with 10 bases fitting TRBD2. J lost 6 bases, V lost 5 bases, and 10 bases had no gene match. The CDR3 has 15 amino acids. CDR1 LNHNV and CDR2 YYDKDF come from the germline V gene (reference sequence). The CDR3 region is CATSYTGTSESEQYF. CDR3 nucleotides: TGTGCCACCAGCTATACCGGGACTAGCGAATCCGAGCAGTACTTC.